This TCR beta chain was recorded in a study of T-cell reconstitution after alpha-beta-depleted transplantation in children. V was clipped by 6 bases and J by 5 bases, with 12 bases between them. Germline V gene sequence: CDR1 SGHRS, CDR2 YFSETQ. This CDR3 has 12 amino acids. TCRbeta library preparation incorporated unique molecular identifiers. TCRdb re-called the PCR reads through MiXCR, storing one row per CDR3 protein. The table lists 200,000 to 250,000 distinct CDR3 sequences, roughly 11% of them singletons. This clonotype has ten or more counts. The sequence was collected from a child in the first two years of life with acute myeloid leukemia, due to receive a stem cell transplant. The sample in question was PBMCs, obtained before TCRalphabeta/CD19-depleted stem cell transplant. This chain joins TRBV5-1 and TRBJ2-7, with D possibly being TRBD1 (5 bases). The CDR3 protein is CASKGQLNEQYF. The CDR3 nucleotides are TGCGCCAGCAAAGGACAACTCAACGAGCAGTACTTC.